This TCR beta chain was retrieved from a study of long-term antiretroviral therapy in people with HIV. The sample holds a few counts of this clone. The CDR3 has 14 residues. The V and J ends lost 4 bases and 2 bases respectively, with 9 bases between them. Germline V gene data show CDR1 as SGDLS and CDR2 as YYNGEE. The libraries were made with immunoSEQ v3.0 at survey level. TCRdb's table, derived via immunoSEQ multiplex PCR, lists solely in-frame clones and lacks some. The table shows 9,500 to 15,000 clones, with almost 80% occurring only once. The sample was unsorted PBMCs, taken 0.8 years before starting antiretroviral therapy. The chain links TRBV9 to TRBJ1-4; unclear D gene. The receptor comes from a woman aged 40 to 49 with HIV. The CDR3 region is CASSLAGTNEKLFF. As DNA, the CDR3 is TGTGCCAGCAGCTTGGCGGGGACTAATGAAAAACTGTTTTTT. The full variable domain, its missing parts supplied by reference TRBV9 and TRBJ1-4, is DSGVTQTPKHLITATGQRVTLRCSPRSGDLSVYWYQQSLDQGLQFLIQYYNGEERAKGNILERFSAQQFPDLHSELNLSSLELGDSALYFCASSLAGTNEKLFFGSGTQLSVL.